The clone carrying this T cell receptor (beta chain) has at least ten counts. No antigen is known for it. This CDR3 comprises 14 residues. The germline V gene has CDR1 LNHNV and CDR2 YYDKDF (reference sequence). V gave up 2 bases and J gave up 15 bases; unmatched junction bases: 8. During construction of the library, unique molecular identifiers were attached to individual cDNA molecules for quantitative, reproducible TCR counting. Authors' methods: Samples contained a median of 95,638 TCRs, with a range of about 20,000 to 750,000. MiXCR, run by TCRdb on the reads, gives a single entry per CDR3 protein. Here the V and J calls rest on TCRdb's processing, not on the authors' analysis. The data show 100,000 to 150,000 distinct CDR3 sequences, 8.5% to 9% seen once. The data stem from a study of human T cells and chemical hapten exposure. About the research overall: Small pooled library volume differences mainly caused per-sample TCR yield variation. Study-wide results and limits: Sensitizing to DPC left TCRs with a frequency above 1 in 1000 unaltered.

The starting material, unfractionated whole blood, was used for total RNA extraction. The TCR sequence derives from a human donor in good health. Some clones in this sample may be carry-over from other donors' samples. Sequenced sample: whole blood. V gene TRBV15 combines with J gene TRBJ2-1, with 12 nucleotides matching TRBD2. The CDR3 sequence is CATSRKTSGGLGFF. The CDR3 nucleotides are TGTGCCACCAGCAGAAAGACTAGCGGGGGATTGGGGTTCTTC. The whole variable domain, remainder taken from reference TRBV15 and TRBJ2-1, is DAMVIQNPRYQVTQFGKPVTLSCSQTLNHNVMYWYQQKSSQAPKLLFHYYDKDFNNEADTPDNFQSRRPNTSFCFLDIRSPGLGDTAMYLCATSRKTSGGLGFFGPGTRLTVL.